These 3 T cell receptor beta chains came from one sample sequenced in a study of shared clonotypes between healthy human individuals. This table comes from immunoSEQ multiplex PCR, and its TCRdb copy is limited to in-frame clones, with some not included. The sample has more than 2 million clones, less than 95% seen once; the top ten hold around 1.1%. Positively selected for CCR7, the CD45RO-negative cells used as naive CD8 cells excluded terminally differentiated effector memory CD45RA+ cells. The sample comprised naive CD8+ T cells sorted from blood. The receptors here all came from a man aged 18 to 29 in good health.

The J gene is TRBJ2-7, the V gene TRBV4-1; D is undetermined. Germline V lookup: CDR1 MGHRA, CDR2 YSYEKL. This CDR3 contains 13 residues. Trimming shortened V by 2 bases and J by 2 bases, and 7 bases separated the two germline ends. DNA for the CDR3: TGCGCCAGCAGCCAACTATTAACCTACGAGCAGTACTTC. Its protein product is CASSQLLTYEQYF.

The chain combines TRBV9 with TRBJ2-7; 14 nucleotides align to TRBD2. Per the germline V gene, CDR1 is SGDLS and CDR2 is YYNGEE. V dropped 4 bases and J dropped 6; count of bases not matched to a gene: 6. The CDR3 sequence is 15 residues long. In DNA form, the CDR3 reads TGTGCCAGCAGCTCAAAGGGACTAGCGGGAGCCGAGCAGTACTTC. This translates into CASSSKGLAGAEQYF.

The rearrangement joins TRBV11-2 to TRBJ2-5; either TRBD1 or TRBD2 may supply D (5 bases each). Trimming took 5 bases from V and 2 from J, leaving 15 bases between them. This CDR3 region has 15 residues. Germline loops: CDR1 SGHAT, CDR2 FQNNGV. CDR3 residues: CASSVDTGPQETQYF. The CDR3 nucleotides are TGTGCCAGCAGCGTGGATACGGGGCCTCAAGAGACCCAGTACTTC.